What follows is one T cell receptor (beta chain) and its context. This entry belongs to a study of shared clonotypes between healthy human individuals. Data came from immunoSEQ multiplex PCR; TCRdb stores just in-frame clones and leaves some out. The sample includes under 1 million clones, 96% of them seen just once. CDR1 is SGHRS, CDR2 YFSETQ, per germline. The trim removed 3 bases at V and 6 bases at J, leaving 7 bases unmatched. The CDR3 loop spans 15 amino acids. CD45RO-negative cells were positively selected for CCR7, leaving out terminally differentiated effector memory CD45RA+ cells. The chain couples TRBV5-1 to TRBJ2-1, with 9 bases fitting TRBD1. This clonotype originated in a man aged 25 to 40 in good health. The material sequenced was naive CD8+ T cells sorted from blood. CDR3 region: CASSSGDRVFNEQFF. CDR3 bases: TGCGCCAGCAGCTCTGGGGACAGGGTTTTCAATGAGCAGTTCTTC.